The subject of this entry is one T cell receptor beta chain. No antigen is known for it. Looked up from germline, CDR1 is MGHRA and CDR2 is YSYEKL. This CDR3 has 15 amino acids. V shed 0 bases and J shed 0 bases, with 9 bases lying between them. The entry originates in a study of shared clonotypes between healthy human individuals. Study-level results: Across a few donors, naive CD4 shared around 5.3%, naive CD8 approximately 3.5%, memory CD4 roughly 2.2%, memory CD8 0.4% to 0.5%. Some clonotypes were shared by all four sorted-subset donors, while others were not shared. The non-shared ones had lower generation probabilities than the shared ones.

Sequencing was performed with immunoSEQ multiplex PCR; in TCRdb, only in-frame clones are kept and a portion is missing. The sample has 950,000 to 1,100,000 clones, roughly 74% seen once. The donor population consisted of healthy HIV-negative adults with no recent acute infections or vaccinations. This chain connects TRBV4-1 to TRBJ2-7; D is undetermined. The sample consisted of memory CD4+ T cells from PBMCs. Subset noted: CD45RA-negative fraction. The TCR comes from a young man in good health. Some clones in this sample may be carry-over from other donors' samples. The CDR3 here is CASSQDSTYSYEQYF. CDR3 nucleotides: TGCGCCAGCAGCCAAGATTCGACTTACTCCTACGAGCAGTACTTC.